This T cell receptor beta chain is from a study of T cell repertoires in cytomegalovirus infection. This clonotype was recorded many times. The antigen remains undetermined. TCRdb re-called the reads through MiXCR, storing one row per CDR3 protein. The repertoire holds around 770,000 distinct CDR3 sequences, with around 29% as singletons. The source is a human donor in good health (CMV status not recorded). Some clones in this sample may be carry-over from other donors' samples. The sample here was cultured CD8+ T cells from PBMCs, taken from culture after CMV antigen stimulation.

The CDR3, as DNA: TGTGCCAGCAGCCCCCCCCGGACAGGGGGTGGAGAGCAGTACTTC. This translates into CASSPPRTGGGEQYF. The J gene is TRBJ2-7, the V gene TRBV7-6; 10 bases agree with TRBD1. The CDR3 consists of 15 residues. Unmatched junction bases numbered 11, after V lost 5 bases and J lost 7 bases. The germline gives CDR1 SGHVS, CDR2 FNYEAQ.